One sample yielded the 9 T cell receptor beta chains listed below, sequenced in a study of blood T cell repertoires in COVID-19. Sequencing was performed with immunoSEQ multiplex PCR; in TCRdb, only in-frame clones are kept and a portion is missing. The sample carries under 200,000 clones, about 91% recorded once. The sample consisted of peripheral blood. These receptors were taken from a woman aged 55-70 years who had recovered from COVID-19.

The chain recombines TRBV6-5 with TRBJ2-1; D remains ambiguous. Germline-derived CDR1 and CDR2 are MNHEY and SVGAGI. This CDR3 comprises 11 residues. Trimming cost V 5 bases and J 6 bases, with 5 bases left between them. Here the CDR3 reads CASSPTNEQFF. The DNA for the CDR3 is TGTGCCAGCAGTCCTACCAATGAGCAGTTCTTC.

The V call is TRBV5-1, the J call TRBJ2-6; D is ambiguous. Germline values: CDR1 SGHRS, CDR2 YFSETQ. CDR3 size: 16 residues. The V end lost 5 bases, the J end lost 1 base, and 13 bases lay between the germline ends. DNA of the CDR3: TGCGCCAGCAGGGCCCCTTACACATCTGGGGCCAACGTCCTGACTTTC. The encoded protein is CASRAPYTSGANVLTF.

The CDR3, as DNA: TGCGCCAGCAGCTCCTCCGGGGACTATGGCTACACCTTC. Encoded protein: CASSSSGDYGYTF. This chain uses TRBV5-1 with TRBJ1-2; D gene uncertain. V was trimmed by 3 bases and J by 3 bases, leaving 9 bases between them. The length of the CDR3 is 13 residues. CDR1 is SGHRS and CDR2 is YFSETQ in the germline V gene.

The CDR3 here is CASSVNPGQDRYEQYF. The CDR3 DNA follows: TGTGCCAGCAGCGTAAATCCGGGACAGGATAGGTACGAGCAGTACTTC. V gene TRBV7-2 combines with J gene TRBJ2-7; 8 bases align to TRBD1. The length of the CDR3 is 16 residues. Germline V gives CDR1 SGHTA, CDR2 FQGNSA. V lost 5 bases, J lost 4 bases, and 13 bases stayed unmatched.

This clone was observed once. The rearrangement links TRBV10-1 to TRBJ2-4; the match to TRBD1 covers 8 bases. Germline CDR1 reads WNHNN; CDR2 reads SYGVQD (reference sequence). CDR3 length: 13 residues. V was clipped by 2 bases and J by 9 bases; unmatched bases: 3. The CDR3 sequence is CASSETGGGIQYF. In nucleotides, the CDR3 is TGCGCCAGCAGTGAGACAGGGGGAGGCATTCAGTACTTC.

The V and J genes are TRBV5-1 and TRBJ1-1; 7 nucleotides line up with TRBD1. V lost 3 bases and J lost 5; bases outside the gene matches: 10. The CDR3 is 15 residues long. Germline V gene sequence: CDR1 SGHRS, CDR2 YFSETQ. CDR3 sequence: CASSSSTGSATEAFF. CDR3 coding DNA: TGCGCCAGCAGCTCATCGACAGGGTCTGCGACTGAAGCTTTCTTT.

The genes are TRBV6-6 and TRBJ2-7; perhaps TRBD1 as D (6 bases). CDR3 length equals 15 residues. Germline V gives CDR1 MNHNY, CDR2 SVGAGI (reference sequence). The ends were cut back, 6 bases at V and 0 bases at J, with 15 bases in the middle. DNA for the CDR3: TGTGCCAGCAGCCCGGGACATACTAACTCCTACGAGCAGTACTTC. Translation gives CASSPGHTNSYEQYF.

This clone was seen more than once but under ten times. The chain joins TRBV5-6 to TRBJ2-7; the D gene is possibly TRBD2 (6 bases). Trimming cost V 0 bases and J 6 bases, with 10 bases left between them. This CDR3 comprises 13 residues. The germline CDR1 and CDR2 sequences are SGHDT and YYEEEE. CDR3 coding DNA: TGTGCCAGCAGCTTGGTACTAGCCACCGAGCAGTACTTC. This codes for CASSLVLATEQYF.

The chain couples TRBV3-1 (or the pseudogene TRBV3-2) to TRBJ1-1; D might be TRBD1 (5 bases). The CDR3 has 12 residues. The V gene's germline CDR1 is LGHDT and CDR2 YNNKEL (reference sequence). With 6 bases removed from V and 11 bases from J, the gap between germline ends came to 16 bases. The CDR3 nucleotides are TGTGCCAGCAGTGTGTTAGGGGTAGTTGCTTTCTTT. It is translated as CASSVLGVVAFF.